The entry that follows covers one T cell receptor beta chain sequence. Its cognate antigen is unknown. The sample is drawn from a study of monozygotic twins with inflammatory bowel disease. Study-wide points: Comparison of concordant versus discordant twins revealed no difference in repertoire similarity, possibly due to limited power. Compared with healthy co-twins, IBD patients showed reduced TCRbeta repertoire diversity by inverse Simpson.

UMIs incorporating a 6-nucleotide sample barcode were appended by means of template switching. TCRdb reprocessed the 5' RACE reads and stores each CDR3 protein as one record, lacking DNA. Reported are about 210,000 distinct CDR3 sequences; the ten largest clones contain roughly 8%. The CDR3 sequence is 13 residues long. The germline V gene has CDR1 SEHNR and CDR2 FQNEAQ (reference sequence). Sequences were obtained from blood. V and J are TRBV7-9 and TRBJ1-1; TCRdb's D call, TRBD1, is unchecked because there is no DNA. This receptor was taken from a human donor with ulcerative colitis or Crohn's disease, or a healthy co-twin of an affected twin (not recorded which). The CDR3 sequence is CASIRDTNTEAFF.